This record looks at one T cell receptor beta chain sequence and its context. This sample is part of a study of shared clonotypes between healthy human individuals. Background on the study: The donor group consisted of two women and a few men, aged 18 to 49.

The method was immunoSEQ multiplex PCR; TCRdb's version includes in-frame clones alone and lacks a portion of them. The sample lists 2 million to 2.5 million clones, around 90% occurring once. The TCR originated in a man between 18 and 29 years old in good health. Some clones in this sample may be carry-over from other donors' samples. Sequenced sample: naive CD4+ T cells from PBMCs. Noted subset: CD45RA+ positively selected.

Here the CDR3 reads CASSEGVIEKLFF. The CDR3 DNA follows: TGTGCCAGCAGTGAAGGGGTTATTGAAAAACTGTTTTTT. The rearrangement uses TRBV6-1 and TRBJ1-4; D uncertain. Trimming cost V 1 base and J 7 bases, with 7 bases left between them. The CDR3 runs to 13 residues. Germline V gene lookup returns CDR1 MNHNS and CDR2 SASEGT.